These 25 T cell receptor beta chains share one sample of origin, sequenced in a study of T cells in Graves' hyperthyroidism and ophthalmopathy. The TCR beta CDR3 regions underwent amplification using RNA transcripts as the source. Primed by the HTBI set, a first-round RT-PCR was run on the TCR CDR3. A single record per CDR3 protein comes from TCRdb applying MiXCR to the multiplex PCR reads. The table lists some 560,000 distinct CDR3 sequences, 14% of them singletons, with about 15% in the top ten. The sequenced sample consisted of blood. These receptors all stem from a woman in her 40s with Graves' hyperthyroidism.

Turning to this clonotype: The conserved closing phenylalanine or tryptophan is absent in this CDR3, likely reflecting a read error. V and J are TRBV11-2 and TRBJ2-7; D is unresolved. Germline V gene sequence: CDR1 SGHAT, CDR2 FQNNGV. The length of the CDR3 is 13 residues. Trimming removed 0 bases at V and 4 bases at J, with 7 bases between. This CDR3 is CASSLEHTYEQYL. The CDR3 DNA is TGTGCCAGCAGCTTAGAACACACATACGAGCAGTACCTC.

This clonotype occurred many times. The rearrangement uses TRBV28 and TRBJ2-1; 9 bases align to TRBD1. Trimming removed 4 bases from V and 5 bases from J; junction bases left unmatched: 18. This CDR3 has 19 amino acids. Germline CDR1 MDHEN, CDR2 SYDVKM. The CDR3 nucleotides are TGTGCCAGCAGTTACCCAAGATTACAGGGGGCGCGATGGGACAATGAGCAGTTCTTC. As protein: CASSYPRLQGARWDNEQFF. The full variable domain, with the rest looked up from reference TRBV28 and TRBJ2-1, is DVKVTQSSRYLVKRTGEKVFLECVQDMDHENMFWYRQDPGLGLRLIYFSYDVKMKEKGDIPEGYSVSREKKERFSLILESASTNQTSMYLCASSYPRLQGARWDNEQFFGPGTRLTVL.

This clonotype was found a few times. This sequence joins TRBV5-1 and TRBJ2-1, with 9 positions matching TRBD1. This CDR3 is 14 amino acids long. J gave up 7 bases and V 3 bases, and 5 bases lay outside the gene matches. Germline assignment: CDR1 SGHRS and CDR2 YFSETQ. The DNA for the CDR3 is TGCGCCAGCAGCTACGGGACAGGGAAGAATGAGCAGTTCTTC. Protein product: CASSYGTGKNEQFF.

This clonotype was recorded at least ten times. The chain uses TRBV3-1 and TRBJ1-4; D gene unclear. CDR3 length: 15 amino acids. Germline CDR1 is LGHDT and CDR2 is YNNKEL (reference sequence). V was trimmed by 1 base and J by 8 bases, leaving 14 bases between them. CDR3 amino acids: CASSQGGATGEKLFF. DNA of the CDR3: TGTGCCAGCAGCCAAGGGGGAGCGACGGGAGAAAAACTGTTTTTT.

This clonotype was counted at least ten times. V and J are TRBV5-1 and TRBJ1-2, with a weak D call TRBD1 (5 bases). CDR1 is SGHRS and CDR2 is YFSETQ in the germline V gene. The CDR3 length is 13 residues. Trimming stripped 2 bases from V and 3 bases from J, with 8 bases between. CDR3 residues: CASSLGHDYGYTF. CDR3 in DNA: TGCGCCAGCAGCTTAGGACACGACTATGGCTACACCTTC.

This clonotype showed up many times. The V and J genes are TRBV2 and TRBJ1-5, with unresolved D. CDR1 is SNHLY and CDR2 is FYNNEI in the germline V gene. With 3 bases removed from V and 3 bases from J, the gap between germline ends came to 9 bases. This CDR3 is built from 14 residues. CDR3: CASSDGPYNQPQHF. CDR3 DNA sequence: TGTGCCAGCAGTGACGGGCCTTACAATCAGCCCCAGCATTTT. The complete variable domain, with remaining parts taken from reference TRBV2 and TRBJ1-5, reads EPEVTQTPSHQVTQMGQEVILRCVPISNHLYFYWYRQILGQKVEFLVSFYNNEISEKSEIFDDQFSVERPDGSNFTLKIRSTKLEDSAMYFCASSDGPYNQPQHFGDGTRLSIL.

This clonotype was found many times. The chain joins TRBV11-3 to TRBJ2-1, with D maybe TRBD2 (5 bases). Germline-derived CDR1 and CDR2 are SGHNT and YENEEA. V gave up 5 bases and J gave up 0 bases, with 8 bases separating them. The CDR3 contains 14 residues. CDR3 sequence (DNA): TGTGCCAGCAGCCGGACTCCCTCCTACAATGAGCAGTTCTTC. This encodes CASSRTPSYNEQFF.

This clonotype was recorded many times. CDR3 region: CASSEVWLPLYGYTF. The DNA of the CDR3 is TGTGCCAGCAGTGAAGTTTGGCTGCCGCTTTATGGCTACACCTTC. J is TRBJ1-2 and V is TRBV6-1; the D is unclear. The CDR3 spans 15 residues. Trimming took off 1 base at V and 5 bases at J, with 14 bases between the two ends. Per germline, CDR1 MNHNS and CDR2 SASEGT.

This clonotype was detected ten times or more. The gene calls are TRBV30 and TRBJ2-7; no clear D. The CDR3 totals 13 residues. CDR1 is GTSNPN and CDR2 is SVGIG in the germline V gene (reference sequence). Trimming removed 0 bases from V and 3 bases from J, with 9 bases in between. The CDR3 spells CAWSVQNSYEQYF. DNA of the CDR3: TGTGCCTGGAGTGTACAGAACAGCTACGAGCAGTACTTC.

The rearrangement uses TRBV27 and TRBJ2-7; TRBD1 is a possible D gene (5 bases). The V end lost 4 bases, the J end lost 5 bases, and 12 bases lay between the germline ends. This CDR3 comprises 13 residues. Germline CDR1 is MNHEY and CDR2 is SMNVEV (reference sequence). The CDR3 nucleotides read TGTGCCAGCAGTTGGAACAGGATCGACGAGCAGTACTTC. It translates to CASSWNRIDEQYF.

In its sample, this clonotype was seen many times. The J gene is TRBJ2-2, the V gene TRBV3-1, with D possibly being TRBD2 (5 bases). Germline V lookup: CDR1 LGHDT, CDR2 YNNKEL (reference sequence). The ends were cut back, 4 bases at V and 7 bases at J, with 16 bases in the middle. This CDR3 comprises 15 residues. CDR3 bases: TGTGCCAGCAGCCCGTATCCCGGGGTGGACGGGGAGCTGTTTTTT. Protein sequence: CASSPYPGVDGELFF.

This clonotype has ten or more counts. This chain links TRBV29-1 with TRBJ2-1; D remains unclear. Germline assignment: CDR1 SQVTM and CDR2 ANQGSEA. Trimming stripped 6 bases from V and 3 bases from J, with 9 bases between. The CDR3 has 12 residues. The CDR3 region is CSVADGYNEQFF. Written as DNA, the CDR3 is TGCAGCGTGGCGGACGGCTACAATGAGCAGTTCTTC.

This clonotype has more than one count but fewer than ten. The CDR3 bases are TGTGCCTGGAGTCTAGTCCGGACAGGGGCCGAGCAGTACTTC. Protein product: CAWSLVRTGAEQYF. The chain employs TRBV30 and TRBJ2-7, with TRBD1 identical over 9 bases. V lost 2 bases and J lost 6; bases outside the gene matches: 8. From germline, CDR1 is GTSNPN and CDR2 SVGIG (reference sequence). The CDR3 length is 14 residues.

This clonotype was found a few times. The chain's CDR3 is CASTGAVAFF. CDR3 coding DNA: TGTGCCAGCACCGGTGCGGTAGCTTTCTTT. The chain carries TRBV6-1 and TRBJ1-1; D is ambiguous. Germline V gene sequence: CDR1 MNHNS, CDR2 SASEGT. The CDR3 has 10 residues. V lost 7 bases and J 10 bases, leaving 10 bases between the germline ends.

A remark on this clonotype: One end of the junction varies from germline; a read error may be responsible. This rearrangement joins TRBV7-7 to TRBJ2-5, with 11 bases lining up with TRBD1. Germline CDR1 is SSHAT and CDR2 is FNYEAQ (reference sequence). The CDR3 sequence is 15 residues long. CDR3 protein: CASSLGQGDQETQYF. For the CDR3, the DNA is TGTGCTAGCAGCTTGGGACAGGGGGACCAAGAGACCCAGTACTTC.

Details on this clonotype: This may stem from a read error, because a much larger clone lies one nucleotide away. The rearrangement uses TRBV9 and TRBJ2-1; the match to TRBD2 covers 15 bases. The CDR3 runs 21 residues. Per the germline V gene, CDR1 is SGDLS and CDR2 is YYNGEE. In nucleotides, the CDR3 is TGTGCCAGCAGCACCCCGGGACTAGCGGGAGGAGCCCTTGAGCCCTACAGTGAGCAGTTCTTC. Protein sequence: CASSTPGLAGGALEPYSEQFF.

The chain uses TRBV11-2 and TRBJ2-3; D gene unclear. Trimming cost V 6 bases and J 3 bases, with 16 bases left between them. Germline-derived CDR1 and CDR2 are SGHAT and FQNNGV. This CDR3 is built from 15 residues. The CDR3 region has the DNA TGTGCCAGCAGGGTGGACCAGTTAATGACAGATACGCAGTATTTT. Its translation is CASRVDQLMTDTQYF.

This clonotype was seen ten or more times. The gene calls are TRBV10-3 and TRBJ2-5; TRBD1 matches 8 bases. V shed 5 bases and J 5 bases; nucleotides not matched to a gene: 4. The CDR3 extends over 13 amino acids. Germline CDR1 and CDR2: ENHRY and SYGVKD. The CDR3 DNA reads as TGTGCCATCAGTCGGACAGGGTCGGAGACCCAGTACTTC. Protein: CAISRTGSETQYF.

This chain connects TRBV30 to TRBJ1-1, with D possibly matching TRBD1 (5 bases). The V and J ends lost 3 bases and 10 bases respectively, with 15 bases between them. The CDR3 extends over 12 amino acids. Germline loops: CDR1 GTSNPN, CDR2 SVGIG (reference sequence). The CDR3 region has the DNA TGTGCCTGGAGCGTTGGGAGGGGTGCAGCTTTCTTT. As protein: CAWSVGRGAAFF. The full variable domain, rest sourced from reference TRBV30 and TRBJ1-1, is SQTIHQWPATLVQPVGSPLSLECTVEGTSNPNLYWYRQAAGRGLQLLFYSVGIGQISSEVPQNLSASRPQDRQFILSSKKLLLSDSGFYLCAWSVGRGAAFFGQGTRLTVV.

This clonotype was counted ten times or more. DNA for the CDR3: TGTGCCAGCAGCTCGTTGACAGGCAGGAACACTGAAGCTTTCTTT. This sequence encodes CASSSLTGRNTEAFF. The chain has TRBV5-6 and TRBJ1-1; D may be TRBD1 (6 bases). Looked up from germline, CDR1 is SGHDT and CDR2 is YYEEEE. V shed 3 bases and J shed 1 base, with 13 bases lying between them. This CDR3 has 15 residues.

This clonotype has just a few counts. The chain recombines TRBV18 with TRBJ2-7; perhaps TRBD2 as D (6 bases). This CDR3 comprises 15 residues. Germline CDR1 KGHSH, CDR2 LQKENI. V shed 1 base and J shed 3 bases, with 13 bases lying between them. This CDR3 reads CASSPRQGGGYEQYF. The CDR3 nucleotides are TGTGCCAGCTCACCACGGCAGGGAGGAGGCTACGAGCAGTACTTC.

This clonotype was found many times. For the CDR3, the DNA is TGTGCCAGCAGCTTAGCGGGAGGGACGAACACCGGGGAGCTGTTTTTT. It translates to CASSLAGGTNTGELFF. The gene calls are TRBV11-2 and TRBJ2-2; 8 nucleotides match TRBD2. V was clipped by 1 base and J by 0 bases; unmatched bases: 1. Germline V gene sequence: CDR1 SGHAT, CDR2 FQNNGV. The CDR3 runs to 16 residues. Filled out from reference TRBV11-2 and TRBJ2-2, the complete variable domain reads EAGVAQSPRYKIIEKRQSVAFWCNPISGHATLYWYQQILGQGPKLLIQFQNNGVVDDSQLPKDRFSAERLKGVDSTLKIQPAKLEDSAVYLCASSLAGGTNTGELFFGEGSRLTVL.

Only a few counts were recorded for this clonotype. This chain connects TRBV9 to TRBJ1-3; D call uncertain. Trimming cost V 4 bases and J 0 bases, with 11 bases left between them. This CDR3 has 15 amino acids. Germline loops: CDR1 SGDLS, CDR2 YYNGEE. The DNA of the CDR3 is TGTGCCAGCAGCCCCTCATACAACTCTGGAAACACCATATATTTT. The encoded protein is CASSPSYNSGNTIYF.

This clonotype occurred many times. The rearrangement uses TRBV30 and TRBJ2-1; TRBD2 matches at 7 bases. CDR3 length equals 16 residues. The trim removed 1 base at V and 5 bases at J, leaving 11 bases unmatched. Germline V gene data show CDR1 as GTSNPN and CDR2 as SVGIG (reference sequence). This chain's CDR3 is CAWSGGGRGINNEQFF. The DNA of the CDR3 is TGTGCCTGGAGTGGGGGAGGGCGGGGAATCAACAATGAGCAGTTCTTC.

This clonotype was counted ten times or more. J is TRBJ2-5 and V is TRBV6-2 or TRBV6-3; 15 positions match TRBD2. Germline V gene lookup returns CDR1 MNHEY and CDR2 SVGEGT. With V trimmed by 5 bases and J by 4 bases, 8 bases remained unmatched. This CDR3 region has 17 residues. CDR3 residues: CASSQGTSGRFGETQYF. Here the CDR3 DNA reads TGTGCCAGCAGTCAGGGGACTAGCGGGAGGTTCGGAGAGACCCAGTACTTC.